This TCR beta chain was captured by sequencing in a study of T cells in Graves' hyperthyroidism and ophthalmopathy. Germline assignment: CDR1 LGHDT and CDR2 YNNKEL (reference sequence). The ends were cut back, 2 bases at V and 9 bases at J, with 11 bases in the middle. The CDR3 extends over 14 amino acids. This clonotype was found many times. Researchers defined stable Graves' hyperthyroidism as no ophthalmopathy progression within 18 months. Patients having uncontrolled infection, another autoimmune disease, pregnancy or lactation were not included. There were TCR beta CDR3 regions amplified from RNA transcripts. TCR CDR3 underwent first-round RT-PCR with the HTBI primer set. TCRdb used MiXCR to reprocess the multiplex PCR reads, holding one entry per CDR3 protein. The sample has some 300,000 distinct CDR3 sequences, 16% seen once.

Sequenced sample: blood. The chain employs TRBV3-1 and TRBJ1-6, with TRBD1 as a possible D gene (5 bases). The sequence came from a man aged 25-45 years with Graves' hyperthyroidism. CDR3 region: CASSQQGTGSPLHF. The CDR3 bases are TGTGCCAGCAGCCAACAGGGTACGGGTTCACCCCTCCACTTT.